What follows are 8 T cell receptor beta chains derived from one specimen sequenced in a study of T cell responses to AZD1222 COVID-19 vaccine. Libraries were prepared by immunoSEQ multiplex PCR; TCRdb keeps only in-frame clonotypes and omits some of them. The repertoire holds fewer than 200,000 clones, with roughly 94% as singletons. The sample consisted of peripheral blood, taken 28 days after the second AZD1222 dose. These receptors came from an adult who received the AZD1222 COVID-19 vaccine.

J is TRBJ2-1 and V is TRBV5-1; D is ambiguous. The CDR3 length is 13 residues. Germline CDR1 SGHRS, CDR2 YFSETQ. V lost 4 bases and J lost 5, with 10 bases in between. The CDR3 DNA reads TGCGCCAGCAGCACGGTCGGAGACAATGAGCAGTTCTTC. Residues: CASSTVGDNEQFF.

The J gene is TRBJ2-1, the V gene TRBV4-3, with D maybe TRBD2 (5 bases). V was pared by 5 bases and J by 9 bases, with 14 bases between. Germline-derived CDR1 and CDR2 are LGHNA and YSLEER. This CDR3 comprises 13 residues. The CDR3 region is CASSSLVFGEQFF. Here the CDR3 DNA reads TGCGCCAGCAGCTCACTAGTTTTTGGTGAGCAGTTCTTC.

The CDR3 DNA follows: TGTGCCAGTAATACAGGGTACACCGGGGAGCTGTTTTTT. Translated, it gives CASNTGYTGELFF. The chain has TRBV19 and TRBJ2-2, with D tentatively TRBD1 (6 bases). V was trimmed by 7 bases and J by 3 bases, leaving 9 bases between them. This CDR3 spans 13 amino acids. Germline loops: CDR1 LNHDA, CDR2 SQIVND (reference sequence).

This clone was seen only once. The V gene is TRBV28, the J gene TRBJ1-2; D is unclear. The ends were cut back, 2 bases at V and 8 bases at J, with 9 bases in the middle. Germline loops: CDR1 MDHEN, CDR2 SYDVKM. CDR3 length equals 12 residues. The CDR3: CASSLLSGGYTF. CDR3 bases: TGTGCCAGCAGTTTACTTTCGGGAGGCTACACCTTC.

This clone was picked up one time. V is TRBV28 and J is TRBJ2-3, with no clear D. Germline CDR1 and CDR2: MDHEN and SYDVKM. V lost 4 bases to trimming and J lost 4 bases, with 6 bases between them. The CDR3 length is 12 residues. CDR3 coding DNA: TGTGCCAGCAGTTCCGTTCCAGATACGCAGTATTTT. As protein: CASSSVPDTQYF.

J is TRBJ1-3 and V is TRBV6-2 or TRBV6-3; the D is unclear. Germline loops: CDR1 MNHEY, CDR2 SVGEGT. The CDR3 is 12 amino acids. V lost 5 bases to trimming and J lost 4 bases, with 6 bases between them. CDR3: CASSAPGNTIYF. In nucleotides, the CDR3 is TGTGCCAGCAGTGCCCCGGGAAACACCATATATTTT.

The chain joins TRBV7-8 to TRBJ1-2, with a tentative D call TRBD1 (6 bases). The CDR3 loop spans 13 amino acids. Germline CDR1 SGHVS, CDR2 FQNEAQ. Trimming cost V 5 bases and J 1 base, with 8 bases left between them. DNA for the CDR3: TGTGCCAGCAGCCCGGACAGTAACTATGGCTACACCTTC. It translates to CASSPDSNYGYTF.

V gene TRBV29-1 combines with J gene TRBJ2-3, with 7 bases fitting TRBD1. The germline CDR1 and CDR2 sequences are SQVTM and ANQGSEA. CDR3 length equals 14 residues. With 4 bases clipped from V and 2 bases from J, the junction kept 6 bases outside the gene matches. The CDR3 region is CSVVRQGITDTQYF. The CDR3 DNA sequence: TGCAGCGTTGTAAGACAGGGTATCACAGATACGCAGTATTTT.